The clone carrying this T cell receptor beta chain was counted ten times or more. This CDR3 region has 14 residues. CDR1 and CDR2 from the germline V gene are SGHNT and YENEEA. J gave up 4 bases and V 3 bases, and 2 bases lay outside the gene matches. TCR beta libraries were built with iRepertoire HTBI primers and Arm-PCR of CDR3 regions. TCRdb re-called the multiplex PCR reads with MiXCR, one entry per CDR3 protein. The sample has some 240,000 distinct CDR3 sequences, around 19% seen once; the top ten hold 10% to 15%. Sample time point: newly diagnosed GD, antithyroid drugs for less than 3 months. Preparation of the TCR library used RNA extracted from PBMCs. This sample was included in a study of regulatory T cells in long-lasting Graves disease. This sample also appeared in a second study, on T cells in Graves' hyperthyroidism and ophthalmopathy.

This sample comprised peripheral blood mononuclear cells (PBMCs), obtained at new diagnosis, from a patient treated with antithyroid drugs. The rearrangement uses TRBV11-3 and TRBJ2-3, with TRBD1 identical over 9 bases. The origin of this receptor is a woman in her twenties or thirties with Graves disease. CDR3 coding DNA: TGTGCCAGCAGCTTTGGACAGGGGTCAGATACGCAGTATTTT. It yields the protein CASSFGQGSDTQYF.